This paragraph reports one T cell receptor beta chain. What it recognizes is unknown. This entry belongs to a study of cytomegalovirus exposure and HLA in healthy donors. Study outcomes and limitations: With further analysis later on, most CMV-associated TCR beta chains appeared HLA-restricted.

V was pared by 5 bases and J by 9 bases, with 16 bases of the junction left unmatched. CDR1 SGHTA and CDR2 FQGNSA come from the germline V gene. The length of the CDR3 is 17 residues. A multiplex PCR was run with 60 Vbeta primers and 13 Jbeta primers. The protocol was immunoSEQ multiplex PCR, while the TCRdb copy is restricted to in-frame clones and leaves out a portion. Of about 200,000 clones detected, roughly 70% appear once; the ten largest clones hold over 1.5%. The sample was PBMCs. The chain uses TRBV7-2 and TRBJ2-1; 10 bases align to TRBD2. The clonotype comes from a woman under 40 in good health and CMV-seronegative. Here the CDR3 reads CASSPLQLAGKVGEQFF. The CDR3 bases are TGTGCCAGCAGCCCCCTTCAACTAGCGGGGAAGGTAGGTGAGCAGTTCTTC.